The 4 T cell receptor beta chains reported below all come from one sample, sequenced in a study of blood T cell repertoires in COVID-19. Sequencing used immunoSEQ multiplex PCR; TCRdb keeps in-frame clones, though not all of them. Of some 150,000 clones in the sample, more than 70% were seen once. The sequencing sample was made of peripheral blood. These receptors came from a man in his 60s with active or convalescent COVID-19.

This clone was counted once. The gene calls are TRBV30 and TRBJ2-7, with 9 bases fitting TRBD2. Germline-derived CDR1 and CDR2 are GTSNPN and SVGIG (reference sequence). The CDR3 extends over 15 amino acids. The trim removed 0 bases at V and 7 bases at J, leaving 10 bases unmatched. The CDR3 here is CAWSVPLAGGSEQYF. The CDR3 DNA sequence: TGTGCCTGGAGTGTACCTTTGGCGGGAGGGAGTGAGCAGTACTTC.

The chain combines TRBV19 with TRBJ1-5, with a weak D call TRBD1 (6 bases). V lost 6 bases to trimming and J lost 4 bases, with 13 bases between them. This CDR3 has 14 residues. Germline V gives CDR1 LNHDA, CDR2 SQIVND (reference sequence). DNA for the CDR3: TGTGCCAGTAGGAAACAGGGACCGAATCAGCCCCAGCATTTT. It encodes CASRKQGPNQPQHF.

The table lists this clone with a count of one. V usage is TRBV7-6 and J usage is TRBJ2-5; D is undetermined. From germline, CDR1 is SGHVS and CDR2 FNYEAQ. Trimming removed 1 base at V and 3 bases at J, with 12 bases between. This CDR3 has 15 residues. CDR3 sequence (DNA): TGTGCCAGCAGCTTAGGGGTCGCTCGGGAAGAGACCCAGTACTTC. Its translation is CASSLGVAREETQYF.

CDR3 protein: CASSPGLAGSLEQYF. The CDR3 bases are TGTGCCAGCAGCCCAGGACTAGCGGGTTCTCTCGAGCAGTACTTC. The chain is built from TRBV6-2 or TRBV6-3 and TRBJ2-7, with 11 bases matching TRBD2. V lost 6 bases and J lost 6; bases outside the gene matches: 10. The CDR3 has 15 amino acids. Germline V lookup: CDR1 MNHEY, CDR2 SVGEGT.